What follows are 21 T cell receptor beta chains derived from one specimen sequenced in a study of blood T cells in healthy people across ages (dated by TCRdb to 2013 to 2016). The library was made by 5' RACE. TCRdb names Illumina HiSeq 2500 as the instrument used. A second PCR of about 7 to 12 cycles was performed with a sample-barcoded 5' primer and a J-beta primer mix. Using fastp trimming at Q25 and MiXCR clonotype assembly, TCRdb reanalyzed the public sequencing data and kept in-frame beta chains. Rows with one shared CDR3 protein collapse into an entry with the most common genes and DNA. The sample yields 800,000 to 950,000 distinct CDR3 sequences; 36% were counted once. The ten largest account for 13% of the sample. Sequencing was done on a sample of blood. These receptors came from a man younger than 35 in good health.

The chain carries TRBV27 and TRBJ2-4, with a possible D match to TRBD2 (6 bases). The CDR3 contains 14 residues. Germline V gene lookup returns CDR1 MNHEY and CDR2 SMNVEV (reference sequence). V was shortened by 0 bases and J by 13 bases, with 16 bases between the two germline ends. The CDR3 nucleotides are TGTGCCAGCAGTTTATCAGGGGCGGGGAATGAGCAGTACTTC. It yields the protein CASSLSGAGNEQYF.

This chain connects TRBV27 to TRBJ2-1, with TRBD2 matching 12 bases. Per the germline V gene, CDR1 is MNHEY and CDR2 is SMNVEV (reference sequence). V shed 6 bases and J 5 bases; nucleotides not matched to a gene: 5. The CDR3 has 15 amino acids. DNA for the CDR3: TGTGCCAGCAGCCGCGGACTAGCGGGGAACAATGAGCAGTTCTTC. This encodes CASSRGLAGNNEQFF.

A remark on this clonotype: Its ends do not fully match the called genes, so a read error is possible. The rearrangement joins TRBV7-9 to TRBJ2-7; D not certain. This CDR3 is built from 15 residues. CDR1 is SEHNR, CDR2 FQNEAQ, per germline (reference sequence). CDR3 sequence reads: CASSPPAGSSYEQCF. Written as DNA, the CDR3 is TGTGCCAGCAGCCCGCCGGCAGGCAGCTCCTACGAGCAGTGCTTC.

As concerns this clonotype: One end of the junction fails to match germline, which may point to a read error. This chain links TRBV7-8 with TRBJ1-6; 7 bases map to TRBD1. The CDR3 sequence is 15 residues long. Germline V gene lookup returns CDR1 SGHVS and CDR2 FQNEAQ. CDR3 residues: CASSEGGGSGSPPHF. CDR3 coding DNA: TGTGCCAGCAGCGAAGGAGGGGGCAGCGGTTCACCCCCCCACTTT.

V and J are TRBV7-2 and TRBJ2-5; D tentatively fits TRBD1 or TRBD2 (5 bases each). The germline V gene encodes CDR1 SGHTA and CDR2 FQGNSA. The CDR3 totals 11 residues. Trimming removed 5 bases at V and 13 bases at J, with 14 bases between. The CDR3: CTSSDYRSPYF. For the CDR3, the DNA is TGTACCAGCAGCGACTACAGGTCACCGTACTTC. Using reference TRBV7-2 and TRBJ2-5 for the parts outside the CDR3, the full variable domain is GAGVSQSPSNKVTEKGKDVELRCDPISGHTALYWYRQSLGQGLEFLIYFQGNSAPDKSGLPSDRFSAERTGGSVSTLTIQRTQQEDSAVYLCTSSDYRSPYFGPGTRLLVL.

CDR3: CASSRLPAQGIGNEQYF. The CDR3 region has the DNA TGTGCCAGCAGCCGTCTTCCGGCACAGGGGATAGGCAATGAGCAGTACTTC. J is TRBJ2-7 and V is TRBV5-4, with 7 bases lining up with TRBD1. Germline V gene lookup returns CDR1 SGHNT and CDR2 YYREEE (reference sequence). The CDR3 covers 17 residues. Losses at the gene ends were 4 bases for V and 7 bases for J; bases not matched to a gene: 20.

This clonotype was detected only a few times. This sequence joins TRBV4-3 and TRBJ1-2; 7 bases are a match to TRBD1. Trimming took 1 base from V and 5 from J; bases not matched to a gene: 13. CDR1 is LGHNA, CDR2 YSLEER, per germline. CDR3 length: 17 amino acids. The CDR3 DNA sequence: TGCGCCAGCAGCCAAGTAGGTACTGGGGACAGCAGATATGGCTACACCTTC. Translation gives CASSQVGTGDSRYGYTF.

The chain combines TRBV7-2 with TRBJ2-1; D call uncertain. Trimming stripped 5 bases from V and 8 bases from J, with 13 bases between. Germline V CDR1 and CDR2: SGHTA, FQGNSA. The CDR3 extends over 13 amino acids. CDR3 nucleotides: TGTGCCAGCAGCCAAAATGCTTTCCATGAGCAGTTCTTC. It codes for CASSQNAFHEQFF.

CDR3: CAANTPRTGGASGGTEAFF. The CDR3 DNA is TGTGCCGCAAACACGCCGAGGACAGGGGGCGCGAGCGGCGGCACTGAAGCTTTCTTT. The chain uses TRBV10-3 and TRBJ1-1, with TRBD1 identical over 11 bases. From germline, CDR1 is ENHRY and CDR2 SYGVKD. This CDR3 comprises 19 residues. V shed 11 bases and J 4 bases; nucleotides not matched to a gene: 24.

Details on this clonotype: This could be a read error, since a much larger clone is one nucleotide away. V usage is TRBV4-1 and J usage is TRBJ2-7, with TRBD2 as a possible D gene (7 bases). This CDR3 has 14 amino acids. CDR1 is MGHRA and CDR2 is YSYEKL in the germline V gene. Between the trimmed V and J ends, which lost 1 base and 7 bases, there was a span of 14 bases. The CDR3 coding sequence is TGCGCCAGCAGCCAAGCGGGGGGCAGGGATGAGCAGTACTTC. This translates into CASSQAGGRDEQYF.

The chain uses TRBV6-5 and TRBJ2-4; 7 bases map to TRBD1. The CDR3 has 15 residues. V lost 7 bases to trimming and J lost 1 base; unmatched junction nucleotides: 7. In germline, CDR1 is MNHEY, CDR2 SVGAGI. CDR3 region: CASTDRAGAKNIQYF. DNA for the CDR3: TGTGCCAGCACCGACAGGGCTGGTGCCAAAAACATTCAGTACTTC.

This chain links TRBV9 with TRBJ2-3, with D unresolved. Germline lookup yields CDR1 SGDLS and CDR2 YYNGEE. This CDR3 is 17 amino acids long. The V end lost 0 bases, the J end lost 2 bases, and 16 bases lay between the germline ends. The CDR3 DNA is TGTGCCAGCAGCGTAGAGCCCGGGTTTGAAGTCACAGATACGCAGTATTTT. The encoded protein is CASSVEPGFEVTDTQYF.

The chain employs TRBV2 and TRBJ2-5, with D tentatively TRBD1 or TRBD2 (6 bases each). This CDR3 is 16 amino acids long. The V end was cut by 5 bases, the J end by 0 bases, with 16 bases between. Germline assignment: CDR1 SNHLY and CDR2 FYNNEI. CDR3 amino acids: CASSKGGVVDQETQYF. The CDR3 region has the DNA TGTGCCAGCAGTAAGGGGGGAGTTGTGGACCAAGAGACCCAGTACTTC.

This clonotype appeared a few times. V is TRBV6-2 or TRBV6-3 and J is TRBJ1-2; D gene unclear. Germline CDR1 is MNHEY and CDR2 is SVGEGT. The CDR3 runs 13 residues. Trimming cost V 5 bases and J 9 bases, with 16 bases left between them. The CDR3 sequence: CASSPVELRSYTF. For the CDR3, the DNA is TGTGCCAGCAGTCCGGTGGAATTACGAAGCTACACCTTC.

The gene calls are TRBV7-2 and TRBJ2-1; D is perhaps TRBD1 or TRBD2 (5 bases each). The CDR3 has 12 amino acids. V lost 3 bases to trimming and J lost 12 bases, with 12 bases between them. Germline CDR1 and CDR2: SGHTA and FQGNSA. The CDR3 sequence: CASSFQSGGQFF. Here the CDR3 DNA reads TGTGCCAGCAGCTTCCAAAGTGGGGGGCAGTTCTTC.

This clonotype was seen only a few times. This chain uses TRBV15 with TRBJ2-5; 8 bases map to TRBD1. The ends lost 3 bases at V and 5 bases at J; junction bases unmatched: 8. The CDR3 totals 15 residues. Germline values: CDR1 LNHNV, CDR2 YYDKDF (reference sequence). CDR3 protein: CATSSARTGQETQYF. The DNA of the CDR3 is TGTGCCACCAGCAGTGCAAGGACAGGGCAGGAGACCCAGTACTTC.

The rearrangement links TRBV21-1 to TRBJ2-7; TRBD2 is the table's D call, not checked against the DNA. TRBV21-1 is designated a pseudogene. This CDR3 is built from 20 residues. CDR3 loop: CASSKERSARTSGSTYEQYF. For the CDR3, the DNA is TGTGCCAGCAGCAAAGAGAGGTCGGCTAGGACTAGCGGGAGTACCTACGAGCAGTACTTC.

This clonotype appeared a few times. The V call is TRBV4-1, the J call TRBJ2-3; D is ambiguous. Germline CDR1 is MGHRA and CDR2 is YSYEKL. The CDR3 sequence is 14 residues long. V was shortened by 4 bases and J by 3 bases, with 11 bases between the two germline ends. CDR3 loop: CASSPSLATDTQYF. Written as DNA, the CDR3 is TGCGCCAGCAGCCCCTCCCTCGCGACAGATACGCAGTATTTT.

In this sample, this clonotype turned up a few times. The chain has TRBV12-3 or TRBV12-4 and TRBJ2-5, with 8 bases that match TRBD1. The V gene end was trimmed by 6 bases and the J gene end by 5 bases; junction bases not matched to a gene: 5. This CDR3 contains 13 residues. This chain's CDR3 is CASRSTGVETQYF. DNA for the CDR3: TGTGCCAGCAGATCGACAGGGGTGGAGACCCAGTACTTC.

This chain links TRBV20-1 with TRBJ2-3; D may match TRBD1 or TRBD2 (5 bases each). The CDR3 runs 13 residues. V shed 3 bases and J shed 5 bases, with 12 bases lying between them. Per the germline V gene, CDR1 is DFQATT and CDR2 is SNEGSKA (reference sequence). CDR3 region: CSASRGGGDTQYF. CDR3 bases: TGCAGTGCTAGTCGGGGCGGCGGAGATACGCAGTATTTT.

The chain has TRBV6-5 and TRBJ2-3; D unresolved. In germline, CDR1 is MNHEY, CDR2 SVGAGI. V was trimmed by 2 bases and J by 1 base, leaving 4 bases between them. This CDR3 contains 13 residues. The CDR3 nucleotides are TGTGCCAGCAGTTACAGACGCACAGATACGCAGTATTTT. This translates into CASSYRRTDTQYF.